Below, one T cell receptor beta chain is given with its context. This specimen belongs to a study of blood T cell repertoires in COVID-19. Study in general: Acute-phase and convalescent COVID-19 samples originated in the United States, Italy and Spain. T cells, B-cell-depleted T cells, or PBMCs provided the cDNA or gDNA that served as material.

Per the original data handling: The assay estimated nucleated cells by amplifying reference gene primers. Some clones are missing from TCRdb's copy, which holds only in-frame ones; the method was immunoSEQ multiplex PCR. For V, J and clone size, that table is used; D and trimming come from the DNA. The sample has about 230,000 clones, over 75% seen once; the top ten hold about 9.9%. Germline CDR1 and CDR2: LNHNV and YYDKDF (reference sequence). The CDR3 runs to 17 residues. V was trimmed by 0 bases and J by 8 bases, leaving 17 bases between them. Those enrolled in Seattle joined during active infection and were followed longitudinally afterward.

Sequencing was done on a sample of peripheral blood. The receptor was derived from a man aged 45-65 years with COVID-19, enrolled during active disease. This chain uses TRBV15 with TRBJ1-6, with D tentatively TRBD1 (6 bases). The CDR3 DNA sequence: TGTGCCACCAGCAGAGATCCGCCGGGACACGCTGATTCACCCCTCCACTTT. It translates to CATSRDPPGHADSPLHF.